The 10 T cell receptor beta chains below come from one sample, sequenced in a study of cytomegalovirus exposure and HLA in healthy donors. PCR primers comprised 60 Vbeta and 13 Jbeta primers. The table came from immunoSEQ multiplex PCR; TCRdb's copy has only in-frame clones and leaves some out. The sample table sets out about 160,000 clones. The sample consisted of PBMCs. Receptors originate from a woman aged 55-75 years in good health and CMV-seronegative.

The chain couples TRBV14 to TRBJ1-2, with 7 bases fitting TRBD1. V lost 3 bases, J lost 4 bases, and 5 bases stayed unmatched. The germline V gene encodes CDR1 SGHDN and CDR2 FVKESK. The CDR3 has 14 residues. Here the CDR3 DNA reads TGTGCCAGCAGCCACTCGACAGGGCTCTATGGCTACACCTTC. This sequence encodes CASSHSTGLYGYTF.

The gene calls are TRBV5-5 and TRBJ2-7; D possibly corresponds to TRBD1 (5 bases). Looked up from germline, CDR1 is SGHKS and CDR2 is YYEKEE (reference sequence). This CDR3 contains 13 residues. Trimming left V 4 bases short and J 5 bases short, with 13 bases between. CDR3 residues: CASSHRWGDEQYF. The CDR3 region has the DNA TGTGCCAGCAGCCACCGGTGGGGCGACGAGCAGTACTTC. Full variable domain (missing parts from reference TRBV5-5 and TRBJ2-7): DAGVTQSPTHLIKTRGQQVTLRCSPISGHKSVSWYQQVLGQGPQFIFQYYEKEERGRGNFPDRFSARQFPNYSSELNVNALLLGDSALYLCASSHRWGDEQYFGPGTRLTVT.

This chain joins TRBV20-1 and TRBJ1-1, with D tentatively TRBD1 (6 bases). The CDR3 runs to 11 residues. Germline CDR1 DFQATT, CDR2 SNEGSKA (reference sequence). CDR3 sequence (DNA): TGCAGGGGGGCCATGAACACTGAAGCTTTCTTT. Translated: CRGAMNTEAFF.

The rearrangement links TRBV4-1 to TRBJ1-1; 8 bases are shared with TRBD1. The length of the CDR3 is 18 residues. CDR1 and CDR2 (germline): MGHRA, YSYEKL. J was trimmed by 7 bases and V by 2 bases; bases with no gene match: 18. CDR3 nucleotide sequence: TGCGCCAGCAGCCAATACAGCTTAAGTGGAGGACAGGGACGTGAAGCTTTCTTT. Amino acid sequence: CASSQYSLSGGQGREAFF.

This chain links TRBV29-1 with TRBJ1-1; 9 nucleotides match TRBD1. Germline V gene data show CDR1 as SQVTM and CDR2 as ANQGSEA. CDR3 length equals 12 residues. V gave up 8 bases and J gave up 10 bases; unmatched junction bases: 11. As DNA, the CDR3 is TGCAGCTCGACCCCGGGGGGACAGGGAGCTTTCTTT. Its translation: CSSTPGGQGAFF.

The chain joins TRBV18 to TRBJ2-7, with TRBD2 as a possible D gene (5 bases). Germline lookup yields CDR1 KGHSH and CDR2 LQKENI. Trimming pared 2 bases from V and 1 base from J, leaving 21 bases between. The length of the CDR3 is 18 residues. The CDR3 DNA reads TGTGCCAGCTCACCATACACCCCCTCGGCTAGCTTATCCTACGAGCAGTACTTC. It is translated as CASSPYTPSASLSYEQYF.

DNA for the CDR3: TGTGCCAGCAGCTTAGCGCTAGACTATGGCTACACCTTC. It encodes CASSLALDYGYTF. The V and J genes are TRBV7-8 and TRBJ1-2; D is undetermined. Between the trimmed V and J ends, which lost 0 bases and 3 bases, there was a span of 5 bases. The CDR3 has 13 residues. Germline V CDR1 and CDR2: SGHVS, FQNEAQ.

This CDR3 reads CASSITSGRYEQYF. CDR3 in DNA: TGTGCCAGTAGTATTACTAGCGGGAGGTACGAGCAGTACTTC. The gene calls are TRBV19 and TRBJ2-7; TRBD2 aligns across 12 bases. The CDR3 has 14 amino acids. The J segment lost 4 bases and the V segment lost 3 bases, leaving 1 base of the junction unmatched. The germline CDR1 and CDR2 sequences are LNHDA and SQIVND (reference sequence).

The chain joins TRBV6-5 to TRBJ2-7; 7 bases align to TRBD1. Trimming took 6 bases from V and 7 from J; bases not matched to a gene: 12. This CDR3 region has 14 residues. Germline lookup yields CDR1 MNHEY and CDR2 SVGAGI. CDR3 DNA: TGTGCCAGCAGACTAGGGACAGCAGTCGGGGAGCAGTACTTC. Translating gives CASRLGTAVGEQYF.

The V gene is TRBV9, the J gene TRBJ2-5; TRBD2 matches at 11 bases. This CDR3 has 19 amino acids. V gave up 3 bases and J gave up 4 bases; unmatched junction bases: 17. CDR1 is SGDLS, CDR2 YYNGEE, per germline. This CDR3 reads CASSARETLSGRALETQYF. CDR3 in DNA: TGTGCCAGCAGCGCCCGTGAGACTCTTAGCGGGAGGGCCTTAGAGACCCAGTACTTC.